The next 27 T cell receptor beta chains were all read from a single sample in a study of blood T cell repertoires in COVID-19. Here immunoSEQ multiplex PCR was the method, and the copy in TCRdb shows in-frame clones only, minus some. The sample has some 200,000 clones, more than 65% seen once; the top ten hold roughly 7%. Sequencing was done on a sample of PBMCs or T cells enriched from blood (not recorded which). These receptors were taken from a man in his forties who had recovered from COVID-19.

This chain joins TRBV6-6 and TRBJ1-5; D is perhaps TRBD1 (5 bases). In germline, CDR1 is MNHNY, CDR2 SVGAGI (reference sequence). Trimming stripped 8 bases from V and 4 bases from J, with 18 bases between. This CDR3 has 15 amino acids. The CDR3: CASERGDVANQPQHF. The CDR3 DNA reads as TGTGCCAGCGAACGGGGGGATGTAGCAAATCAGCCCCAGCATTTT.

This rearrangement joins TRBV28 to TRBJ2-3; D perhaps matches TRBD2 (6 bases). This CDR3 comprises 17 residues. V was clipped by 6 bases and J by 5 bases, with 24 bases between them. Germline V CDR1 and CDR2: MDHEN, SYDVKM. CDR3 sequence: CASRPYLPLGREDTQYF. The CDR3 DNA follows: TGTGCCAGCAGACCATACTTGCCCTTGGGGCGGGAAGATACGCAGTATTTT. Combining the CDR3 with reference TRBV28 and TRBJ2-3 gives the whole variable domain DVKVTQSSRYLVKRTGEKVFLECVQDMDHENMFWYRQDPGLGLRLIYFSYDVKMKEKGDIPEGYSVSREKKERFSLILESASTNQTSMYLCASRPYLPLGREDTQYFGPGTRLTVL.

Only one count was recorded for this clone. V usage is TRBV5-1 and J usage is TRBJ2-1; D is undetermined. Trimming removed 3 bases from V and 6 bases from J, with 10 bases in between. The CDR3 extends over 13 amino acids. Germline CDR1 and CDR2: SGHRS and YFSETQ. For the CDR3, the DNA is TGCGCCAGCAGCTCCCCTAACGGCAATGAGCAGTTCTTC. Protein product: CASSSPNGNEQFF.

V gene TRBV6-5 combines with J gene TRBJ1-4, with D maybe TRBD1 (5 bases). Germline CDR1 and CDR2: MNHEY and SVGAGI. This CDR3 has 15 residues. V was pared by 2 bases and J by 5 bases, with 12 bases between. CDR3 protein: CASSYDRKQNEKLFF. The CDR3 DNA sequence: TGTGCCAGCAGTTACGACAGAAAGCAAAATGAAAAACTGTTTTTT.

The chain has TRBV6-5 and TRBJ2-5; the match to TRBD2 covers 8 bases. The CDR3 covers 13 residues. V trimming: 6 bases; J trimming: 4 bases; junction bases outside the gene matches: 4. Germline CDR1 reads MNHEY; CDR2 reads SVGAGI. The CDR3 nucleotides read TGTGCCAGCAGACGGCTAGCGGGAGAGACCCAGTACTTC. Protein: CASRRLAGETQYF.

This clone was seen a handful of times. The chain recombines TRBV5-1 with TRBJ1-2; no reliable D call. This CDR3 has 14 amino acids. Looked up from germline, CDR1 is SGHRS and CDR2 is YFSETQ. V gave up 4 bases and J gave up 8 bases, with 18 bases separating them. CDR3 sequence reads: CASSAIGIREGYTF. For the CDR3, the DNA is TGCGCCAGCAGCGCGATCGGGATCCGGGAGGGCTACACCTTC.

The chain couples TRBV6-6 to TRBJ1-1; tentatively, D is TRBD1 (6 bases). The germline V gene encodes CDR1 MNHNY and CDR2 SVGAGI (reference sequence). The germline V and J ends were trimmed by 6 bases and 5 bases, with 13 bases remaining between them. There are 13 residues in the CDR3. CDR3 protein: CASRRTTGTEAFF. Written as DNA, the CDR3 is TGTGCCAGCAGGAGGACCACAGGGACTGAAGCTTTCTTT.

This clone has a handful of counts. CDR3 DNA: TGTGCCAGCTCACCCTCCTCCCGGTCTGAAGCTTTCTTT. It is translated as CASSPSSRSEAFF. V and J are TRBV18 and TRBJ1-1; D is uncertain. The CDR3 spans 13 residues. CDR1 is KGHSH, CDR2 LQKENI, per germline. V lost 3 bases and J 6 bases, leaving 11 bases between the germline ends.

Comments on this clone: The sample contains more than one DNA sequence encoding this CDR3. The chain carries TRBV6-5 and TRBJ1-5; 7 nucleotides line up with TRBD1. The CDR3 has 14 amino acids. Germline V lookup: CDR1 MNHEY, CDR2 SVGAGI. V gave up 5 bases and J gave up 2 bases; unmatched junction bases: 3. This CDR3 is CASSPGTGNQPQHF. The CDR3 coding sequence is TGTGCCAGCAGTCCCGGGACAGGCAATCAGCCCCAGCATTTT.

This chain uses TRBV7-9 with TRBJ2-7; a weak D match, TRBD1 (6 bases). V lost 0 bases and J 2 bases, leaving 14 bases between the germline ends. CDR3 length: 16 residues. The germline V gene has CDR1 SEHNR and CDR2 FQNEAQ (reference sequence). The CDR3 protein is CASSLAVGGRPYEQYF. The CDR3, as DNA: TGTGCCAGCAGCTTAGCCGTAGGGGGAAGACCCTACGAGCAGTACTTC.

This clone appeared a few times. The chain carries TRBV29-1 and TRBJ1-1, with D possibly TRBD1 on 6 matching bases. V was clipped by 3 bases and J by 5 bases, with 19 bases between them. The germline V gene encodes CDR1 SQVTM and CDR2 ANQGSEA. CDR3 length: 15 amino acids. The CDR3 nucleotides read TGCAGCGTTGAGGGATCGCCAGGACAGTGGACTGAAGCTTTCTTT. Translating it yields CSVEGSPGQWTEAFF. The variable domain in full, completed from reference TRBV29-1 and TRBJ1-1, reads SAVISQKPSRDICQRGTSLTIQCQVDSQVTMMFWYRQQPGQSLTLIATANQGSEATYESGFVIDKFPISRPNLTFSTLTVSNMSPEDSSIYLCSVEGSPGQWTEAFFGQGTRLTVV.

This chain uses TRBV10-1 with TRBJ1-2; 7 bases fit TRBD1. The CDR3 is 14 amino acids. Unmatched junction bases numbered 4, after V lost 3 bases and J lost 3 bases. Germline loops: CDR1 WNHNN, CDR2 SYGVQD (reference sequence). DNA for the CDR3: TGCGCCAGCAGTGAAGAGGGGGCGGACTATGGCTACACCTTC. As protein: CASSEEGADYGYTF.

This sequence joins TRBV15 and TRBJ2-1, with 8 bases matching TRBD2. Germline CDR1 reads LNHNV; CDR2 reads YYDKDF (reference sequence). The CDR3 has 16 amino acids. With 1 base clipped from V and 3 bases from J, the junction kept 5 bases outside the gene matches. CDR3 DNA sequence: TGTGCCACCAGCAGAGTCGGGGGGGTTATCTACAATGAGCAGTTCTTC. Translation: CATSRVGGVIYNEQFF.

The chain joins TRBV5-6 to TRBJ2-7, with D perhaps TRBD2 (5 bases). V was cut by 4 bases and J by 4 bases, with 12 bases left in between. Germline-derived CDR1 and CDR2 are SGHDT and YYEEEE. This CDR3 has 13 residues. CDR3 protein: CASSRVEVYEQYF. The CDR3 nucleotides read TGTGCCAGCAGCCGGGTGGAGGTATACGAGCAGTACTTC.

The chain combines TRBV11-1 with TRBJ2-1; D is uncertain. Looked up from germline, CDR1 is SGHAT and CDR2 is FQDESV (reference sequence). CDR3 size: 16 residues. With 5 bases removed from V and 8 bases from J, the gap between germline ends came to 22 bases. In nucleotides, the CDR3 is TGTGCCAGCAGCCGATTAGCTTCTGTGAGGTCGGATGAGCAGTTCTTC. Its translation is CASSRLASVRSDEQFF.

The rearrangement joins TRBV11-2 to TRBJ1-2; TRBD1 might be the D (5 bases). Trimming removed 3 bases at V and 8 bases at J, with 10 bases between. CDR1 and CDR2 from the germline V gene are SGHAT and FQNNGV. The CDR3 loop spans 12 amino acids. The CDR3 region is CASSFQGEGYTF. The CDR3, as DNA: TGTGCCAGCAGCTTTCAGGGCGAGGGCTACACCTTC.

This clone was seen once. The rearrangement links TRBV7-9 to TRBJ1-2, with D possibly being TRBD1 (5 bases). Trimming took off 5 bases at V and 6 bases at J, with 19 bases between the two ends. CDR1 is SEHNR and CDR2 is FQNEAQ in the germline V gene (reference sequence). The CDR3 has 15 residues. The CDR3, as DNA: TGTGCCAGCAGCCCCGTAGGCCAGGGAAGTAATGGCTACACCTTC. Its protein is CASSPVGQGSNGYTF.

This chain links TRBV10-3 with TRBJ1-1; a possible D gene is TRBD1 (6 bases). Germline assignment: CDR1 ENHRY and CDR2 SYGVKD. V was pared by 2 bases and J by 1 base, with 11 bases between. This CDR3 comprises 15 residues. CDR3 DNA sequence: TGTGCCATCAGTGAGGCCGGACAGACGAACACTGAAGCTTTCTTT. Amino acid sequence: CAISEAGQTNTEAFF.

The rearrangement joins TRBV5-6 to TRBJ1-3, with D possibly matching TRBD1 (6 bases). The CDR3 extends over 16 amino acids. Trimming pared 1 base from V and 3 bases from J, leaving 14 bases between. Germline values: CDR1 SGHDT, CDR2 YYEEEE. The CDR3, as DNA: TGTGCCAGCAGCTTGAAGGCGGGGGGCCTTGGAAACACCATATATTTT. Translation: CASSLKAGGLGNTIYF.

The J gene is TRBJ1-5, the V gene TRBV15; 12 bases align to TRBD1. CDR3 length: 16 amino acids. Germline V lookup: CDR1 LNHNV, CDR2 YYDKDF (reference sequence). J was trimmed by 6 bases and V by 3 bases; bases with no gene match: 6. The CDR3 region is CATSRWGQGASQPQHF. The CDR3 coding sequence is TGTGCCACCAGCAGGTGGGGACAGGGGGCAAGTCAGCCCCAGCATTTT.

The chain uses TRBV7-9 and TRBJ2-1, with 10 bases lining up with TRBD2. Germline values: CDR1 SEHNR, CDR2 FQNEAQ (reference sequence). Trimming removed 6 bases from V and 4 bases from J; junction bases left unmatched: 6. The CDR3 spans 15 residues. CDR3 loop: CASSKAGGPYNEQFF. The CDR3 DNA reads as TGTGCCAGCAGTAAAGCGGGGGGGCCGTACAATGAGCAGTTCTTC.

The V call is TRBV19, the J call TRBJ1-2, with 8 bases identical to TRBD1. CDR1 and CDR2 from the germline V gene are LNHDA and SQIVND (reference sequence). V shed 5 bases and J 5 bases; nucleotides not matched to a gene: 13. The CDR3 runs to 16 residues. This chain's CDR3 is CASSRSVRDRNYGYTF. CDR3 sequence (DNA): TGTGCCAGTAGTCGCTCGGTCCGGGACAGGAATTATGGCTACACCTTC.

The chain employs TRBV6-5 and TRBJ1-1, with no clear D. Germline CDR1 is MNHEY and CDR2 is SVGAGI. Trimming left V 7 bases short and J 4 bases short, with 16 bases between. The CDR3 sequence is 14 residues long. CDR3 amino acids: CASMREGRGTEAFF. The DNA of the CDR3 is TGTGCCAGCATGAGGGAGGGTCGGGGCACTGAAGCTTTCTTT.

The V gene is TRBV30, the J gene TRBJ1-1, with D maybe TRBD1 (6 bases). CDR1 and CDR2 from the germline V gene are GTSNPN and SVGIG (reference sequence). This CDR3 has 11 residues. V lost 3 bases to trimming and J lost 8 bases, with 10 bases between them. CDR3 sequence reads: CAWSRDIEAFF. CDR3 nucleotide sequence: TGTGCCTGGAGCCGGGACATCGAAGCTTTCTTT.

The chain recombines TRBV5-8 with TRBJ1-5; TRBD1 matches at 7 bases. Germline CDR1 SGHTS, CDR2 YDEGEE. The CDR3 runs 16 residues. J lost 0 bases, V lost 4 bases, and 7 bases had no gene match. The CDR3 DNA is TGTGCCAGCAGCCCCAGGACAGGTCTTAGCAATCAGCCCCAGCATTTT. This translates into CASSPRTGLSNQPQHF.

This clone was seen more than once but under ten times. CDR3 DNA sequence: TGTGCCATCACCGGGGGGGAAGGGAACTATGGCTACACCTTC. It encodes CAITGGEGNYGYTF. This sequence joins TRBV10-3 and TRBJ1-2; the D gene is possibly TRBD1 (5 bases). The CDR3 spans 14 residues. V was cut by 7 bases and J by 2 bases, with 14 bases left in between. Germline V gene sequence: CDR1 ENHRY, CDR2 SYGVKD.

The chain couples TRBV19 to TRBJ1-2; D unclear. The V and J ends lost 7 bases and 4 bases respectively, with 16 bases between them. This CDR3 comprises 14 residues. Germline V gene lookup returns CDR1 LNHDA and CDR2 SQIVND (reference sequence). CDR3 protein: CASNPAGWGYGYTF. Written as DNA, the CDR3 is TGTGCCAGTAACCCCGCGGGCTGGGGCTATGGCTACACCTTC.